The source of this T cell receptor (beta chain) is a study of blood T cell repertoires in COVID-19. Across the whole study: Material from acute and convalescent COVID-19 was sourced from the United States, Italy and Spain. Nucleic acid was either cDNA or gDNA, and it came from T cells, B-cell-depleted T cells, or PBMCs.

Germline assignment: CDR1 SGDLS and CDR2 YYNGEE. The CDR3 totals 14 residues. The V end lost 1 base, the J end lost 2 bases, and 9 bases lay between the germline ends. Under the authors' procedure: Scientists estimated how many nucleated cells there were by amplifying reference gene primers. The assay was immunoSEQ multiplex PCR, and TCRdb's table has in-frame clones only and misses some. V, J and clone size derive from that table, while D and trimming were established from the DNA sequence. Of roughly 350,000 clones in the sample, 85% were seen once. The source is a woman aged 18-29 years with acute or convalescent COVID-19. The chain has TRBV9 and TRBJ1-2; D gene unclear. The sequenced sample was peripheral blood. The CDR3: CASSVLTGNYGYTF. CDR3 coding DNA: TGTGCCAGCAGCGTATTAACGGGAAACTATGGCTACACCTTC.